Sequencing of this T cell receptor beta chain was carried out in a study of T cells in Graves' hyperthyroidism and ophthalmopathy. This clonotype was observed a handful of times. V shed 6 bases, J shed 4 bases, and the junction held 12 bases outside the gene matches. The germline V gene encodes CDR1 MNHNS and CDR2 SASEGT. This CDR3 has 17 residues. The study left out patients who had uncontrolled infection, other autoimmune disease, pregnancy or lactation. Amplification of TCR beta CDR3 regions used RNA as the template. HTBI primers were the set used in a first-round RT-PCR of the TCR CDR3. TCRdb analysed the multiplex PCR reads with MiXCR anew, one entry per CDR3 protein. The top ten hold 7% to 9% of the sample, which has about 300,000 distinct CDR3 sequences, roughly 15% seen once.

This TCR was recovered from a woman in her forties with Graves' hyperthyroidism. Sequenced input: blood. The chain has TRBV6-1 and TRBJ2-2, with 9 bases lining up with TRBD2. CDR3: CASRGFSGRLGTGELFF. For the CDR3, the DNA is TGTGCCAGCAGGGGTTTTAGCGGGAGACTGGGCACCGGGGAGCTGTTTTTT.